The 24 T cell receptor beta chains listed next were all sequenced from one sample in a study of T-cell reconstitution after alpha-beta-depleted transplantation in children. Molecular barcoding with unique molecular identifiers was used for the TCRbeta library. Using its own MiXCR run on the PCR reads, TCRdb lists one record per CDR3 protein. Here the sample spans around 270,000 distinct CDR3 sequences, over 9% being singletons. Specimen: PBMCs, collected before TCRalphabeta/CD19-depleted stem cell transplant. These receptor sequences come from a boy under two years old with acute myeloid leukemia, due to receive a stem cell transplant.

In this sample, this clonotype turned up many times. The chain carries TRBV20-1 and TRBJ1-3; 7 bases fit TRBD1. Losses at the gene ends were 3 bases for V and 5 bases for J; bases not matched to a gene: 4. The CDR3 has 13 amino acids. CDR1 DFQATT and CDR2 SNEGSKA come from the germline V gene (reference sequence). CDR3 in amino acids: CSASPTGRNTIYF. The CDR3 bases are TGCAGTGCTAGCCCGACAGGGAGAAACACCATATATTTT.

CDR3 in DNA: TGCAGTGCCCTCAAGGGGGTGCAAGAGACCCAGTACTTC. Translation gives CSALKGVQETQYF. The chain has TRBV20-1 and TRBJ2-5, with TRBD1 as a possible D gene (6 bases). The CDR3 has 13 amino acids. The V end was cut by 6 bases, the J end by 2 bases, with 13 bases between. Germline CDR1 is DFQATT and CDR2 is SNEGSKA (reference sequence).

This clonotype was seen at least ten times. The V gene is TRBV12-3 or TRBV12-4, the J gene TRBJ2-7; 9 bases map to TRBD1. Losses at the gene ends were 0 bases for V and 1 base for J; bases not matched to a gene: 4. This CDR3 contains 16 residues. The CDR3 bases are TGTGCCAGCAGTTTAGCCCCCGGGACAGGGTCCTACGAGCAGTACTTC. Its protein product is CASSLAPGTGSYEQYF.

This clonotype has a count of ten or more. The CDR3 loop is CASMYTGELFF. The CDR3 region has the DNA TGTGCCAGCATGTACACCGGGGAGCTGTTTTTT. The rearrangement joins TRBV27 to TRBJ2-2; D remains unclear. Trimming removed 7 bases at V and 3 bases at J, with 3 bases between. Germline loops: CDR1 MNHEY, CDR2 SMNVEV (reference sequence). The CDR3 runs to 11 residues.

To note about this clonotype: A much larger clone is a single base away; this may be a read error. The chain uses TRBV5-1 and TRBJ2-7; D is perhaps TRBD1 or TRBD2 (5 bases each). Germline CDR1 reads SGHRS; CDR2 reads YFSETQ. V was shortened by 3 bases and J by 0 bases, with 10 bases between the two germline ends. The CDR3 is 14 amino acids. CDR3 nucleotides: TGCGCCAGCAGCTGGGACCCGAGCTCCTACGAGCAGTACTTC. Encoded protein: CASSWDPSSYEQYF.

This sequence joins TRBV14 and TRBJ2-2; possible D gene TRBD1, 6 bases. Trimming cost V 4 bases and J 0 bases, with 12 bases left between them. This CDR3 contains 16 residues. The germline V gene encodes CDR1 SGHDN and CDR2 FVKESK. The CDR3 region has the DNA TGTGCCAGCAGCCCGGGACACCCAGCGAACACCGGGGAGCTGTTTTTT. Encoded protein: CASSPGHPANTGELFF.

This clonotype was seen many times. CDR3 bases: TGTGCCATCGGATTTAGCGGGGGCCACTCCTACGAGCAGTACTTC. It yields the protein CAIGFSGGHSYEQYF. V and J are TRBV10-3 and TRBJ2-7; 9 bases are a match to TRBD2. Germline CDR1 is ENHRY and CDR2 is SYGVKD. V was clipped by 8 bases and J by 0 bases; unmatched bases: 8. This CDR3 is 15 amino acids long.

V gene TRBV7-2 combines with J gene TRBJ2-2; D is undetermined. The CDR3 has 16 residues. V shed 0 bases and J shed 2 bases, with 10 bases lying between them. Germline V gene sequence: CDR1 SGHTA, CDR2 FQGNSA. CDR3 region: CASSLASVENTGELFF. CDR3 DNA: TGTGCCAGCAGCTTAGCGTCGGTGGAAAACACCGGGGAGCTGTTTTTT.

This clonotype was found many times. DNA for the CDR3: TGTGCCAGCAGTAGACCGGGACTAGCGGGGGGACGGACAGATACGCAGTATTTT. Translation: CASSRPGLAGGRTDTQYF. V gene TRBV12-3 or TRBV12-4 combines with J gene TRBJ2-3, with 15 bases identical to TRBD2. V lost 5 bases and J lost 3; bases outside the gene matches: 9. This CDR3 has 18 residues.

Many counts were recorded for this clonotype. The chain employs TRBV12-5 and TRBJ2-1, with D possibly being TRBD1 (6 bases). Deletions cut 6 bases from V and 0 bases from J, with 12 bases between. This CDR3 is 15 amino acids long. Per germline, CDR1 LGHNT and CDR2 FRNRAP. CDR3 bases: TGTGCTAGTGGGAGGGGGTCCTTCTCCTACAATGAGCAGTTCTTC. Translated: CASGRGSFSYNEQFF.

This clonotype was seen at least ten times. J is TRBJ2-7 and V is TRBV7-9, with 7 bases aligning to TRBD1. With V trimmed by 1 base and J by 4 bases, 10 bases remained unmatched. Per germline, CDR1 SEHNR and CDR2 FQNEAQ (reference sequence). This CDR3 has 16 residues. The CDR3 DNA reads as TGTGCCAGCAGCTTAGGACAGGGAAGGTTTCTTTACGAGCAGTACTTC. This gives the protein CASSLGQGRFLYEQYF.

This clonotype was observed at least ten times. The chain is built from TRBV20-1 and TRBJ2-5, with 7 bases aligning to TRBD1. The germline V gene encodes CDR1 DFQATT and CDR2 SNEGSKA (reference sequence). The CDR3 is made up of 14 amino acids. J lost 5 bases, V lost 6 bases, and 12 bases had no gene match. DNA of the CDR3: TGCAGTGCCACCCCTCAACAGGGGCTCGAGACCCAGTACTTC. Translated: CSATPQQGLETQYF.

Many counts were recorded for this clonotype. The chain couples TRBV29-1 to TRBJ2-3; 8 bases align to TRBD2. The CDR3 has 13 amino acids. The J segment lost 2 bases and the V segment lost 4 bases, leaving 2 bases of the junction unmatched. CDR1 and CDR2 from the germline V gene are SQVTM and ANQGSEA. The CDR3 protein is CSVGLATTDTQYF. The CDR3 nucleotides read TGCAGCGTTGGACTAGCGACCACAGATACGCAGTATTTT.

This clonotype was picked up many times. V is TRBV12-3 or TRBV12-4 and J is TRBJ2-1; TRBD1 matches 7 bases. This CDR3 has 14 amino acids. The V and J ends lost 4 bases and 8 bases, in that order; junction bases with no gene match: 8. For the CDR3, the DNA is TGTGCCAGCAGTTCCAGACAGGGCAAGGATGAGCAGTTCTTC. It is translated as CASSSRQGKDEQFF.

The table lists this clonotype with many counts. The chain's CDR3 is CASSWGQGLPYEQYF. CDR3 sequence (DNA): TGTGCCAGCAGCTGGGGACAGGGCCTTCCCTACGAGCAGTACTTC. V usage is TRBV5-5 and J usage is TRBJ2-7, with 9 bases aligning to TRBD1. CDR1 is SGHKS and CDR2 is YYEKEE in the germline V gene (reference sequence). V lost 3 bases to trimming and J lost 2 bases; unmatched junction nucleotides: 6. This CDR3 region has 15 residues.

Ten or more counts support this clonotype. The V gene is TRBV6-5, the J gene TRBJ1-1; 9 nucleotides line up with TRBD1. Trimming at V came to 4 bases and at J to 5 bases, leaving 5 bases not matched to a gene. Germline values: CDR1 MNHEY, CDR2 SVGAGI. CDR3 size: 14 residues. DNA of the CDR3: TGTGCCAGCAGTTCGGTAGGGACAGGGACTGAAGCTTTCTTT. This gives the protein CASSSVGTGTEAFF.

The V gene is TRBV10-3, the J gene TRBJ2-6; 9 bases are shared with TRBD1. Germline V gene lookup returns CDR1 ENHRY and CDR2 SYGVKD. This CDR3 comprises 16 residues. V was clipped by 2 bases and J by 6 bases; unmatched bases: 5. The CDR3 DNA follows: TGTGCCATCAGTGAGCGGGACAGGGCTGCGGCCAACGTCCTGACTTTC. It codes for CAISERDRAAANVLTF.

The chain couples TRBV14 to TRBJ2-1; TRBD1 matches at 7 bases. This CDR3 comprises 19 residues. CDR1 and CDR2 (germline): SGHDN, FVKESK. V lost 2 bases and J lost 2; bases outside the gene matches: 15. CDR3 in DNA: TGTGCCAGCAGCCAAACGCTAGCCGACACAGGGGCTGCCTACAATGAGCAGTTCTTC. Its protein product is CASSQTLADTGAAYNEQFF.

The chain recombines TRBV27 with TRBJ2-7; TRBD2 matches at 12 bases. CDR3 length equals 17 residues. The V segment lost 3 bases and the J segment 7 bases; nucleotides outside the gene matches: 13. Germline lookup yields CDR1 MNHEY and CDR2 SMNVEV (reference sequence). The CDR3 here is CASSFGTTSGGPWEQYF. Here the CDR3 DNA reads TGTGCCAGCAGTTTCGGTACTACTAGCGGGGGGCCATGGGAGCAGTACTTC.

The table lists this clonotype with a few counts. The chain couples TRBV20-1 to TRBJ1-2, with 7 bases identical to TRBD1. CDR1 is DFQATT, CDR2 SNEGSKA, per germline (reference sequence). Trimming at V came to 3 bases and at J to 0 bases, leaving 13 bases not matched to a gene. This CDR3 region has 17 residues. CDR3 sequence (DNA): TGCAGTGCTAGGTTGACAGGGACTAGCAACCCTAACTATGGCTACACCTTC. This gives the protein CSARLTGTSNPNYGYTF.

This clonotype was seen many times. The V call is TRBV10-2, the J call TRBJ2-2; 8 bases fit TRBD2. In germline, CDR1 is WSHSY, CDR2 SAAADI. This CDR3 spans 14 amino acids. V was clipped by 7 bases and J by 4 bases; unmatched bases: 5. The CDR3 loop is CASTLSGITGELFF. The CDR3 nucleotides are TGCGCCAGCACCCTTAGCGGGATCACCGGGGAGCTGTTTTTT.

In this sample, this clonotype turned up a few times. The gene calls are TRBV4-3 and TRBJ2-1, with 8 positions matching TRBD2. V gave up 4 bases and J gave up 3 bases; unmatched junction bases: 8. The length of the CDR3 is 16 residues. CDR1 LGHNA and CDR2 YSLEER come from the germline V gene. The CDR3 here is CASSRSGNPLYNEQFF. For the CDR3, the DNA is TGCGCCAGCAGCCGTAGCGGGAACCCCCTCTACAATGAGCAGTTCTTC.

This clonotype was seen at least ten times. The genes are TRBV14 and TRBJ2-2, with D unclear. Germline loops: CDR1 SGHDN, CDR2 FVKESK. V was pared by 3 bases and J by 1 base, with 9 bases between. The CDR3 has 15 residues. Written as DNA, the CDR3 is TGTGCCAGCAGCCATCTATGGGGGAACACCGGGGAGCTGTTTTTT. Protein sequence: CASSHLWGNTGELFF. Full variable domain (missing parts from reference TRBV14 and TRBJ2-2): EAGVTQFPSHSVIEKGQTVTLRCDPISGHDNLYWYRRVMGKEIKFLLHFVKESKQDESGMPNNRFLAERTGGTYSTLKVQPAELEDSGVYFCASSHLWGNTGELFFGEGSRLTVL.

This clonotype was counted at least ten times. The chain has TRBV4-1 and TRBJ1-1; no definite D call. V was trimmed by 5 bases and J by 0 bases, leaving 25 bases between them. The CDR3 spans 19 residues. Germline V lookup: CDR1 MGHRA, CDR2 YSYEKL. CDR3 sequence: CASSFLQIHHLLMNTEAFF. In DNA form, the CDR3 reads TGCGCCAGCAGCTTTTTACAGATCCACCATTTACTTATGAACACTGAAGCTTTCTTT.